This T cell receptor (beta chain) was captured by sequencing in a study of CD8 T cells in ankylosing spondylitis. Study-level findings and limits: Disease-linked clones were reportedly significantly enriched in matched ankylosing spondylitis synovial fluid. There were earlier reports of some motif variants in reactive arthritis synovial fluid and blood. The study identified a TCR beta motif of about eight highly homologous variants that appeared characteristic of ankylosing spondylitis blood.

With molecular barcodes, quantitative 5'-RACE was used to make the TCR beta libraries. A single record per CDR3 protein comes from TCRdb applying MiXCR to the 5' RACE reads. Among roughly 250,000 distinct CDR3 sequences listed, roughly a tenth were seen once. For this clonotype: Antigen: not known.

The CDR3 runs to 14 residues. J was trimmed by 5 bases and V by 5 bases; bases with no gene match: 8. The specimen sequenced was blood, either unsorted or a sorted T cell fraction (not recorded which). The TCR sequence derives from a male donor with ankylosing spondylitis or in good health (not recorded which). V gene TRBV12-3 or TRBV12-4 combines with J gene TRBJ2-7; 8 bases map to TRBD2. The CDR3 is CASSPRLATNEQYF. DNA for the CDR3: TGTGCCAGCAGTCCCCGACTAGCGACAAACGAGCAGTACTTC.